Presented here are 10 T cell receptor beta chains from one specimen sequenced in a study of blood T cell repertoires in COVID-19. The assay was immunoSEQ multiplex PCR, and TCRdb's table has in-frame clones only and misses some. The profile covers 80,000 or so clones, with more than 75% appearing a single time and roughly 2% taken by the ten largest. The sample taken for sequencing was peripheral blood. These receptors all come from a woman in her sixties or seventies with acute or convalescent COVID-19.

The chain recombines TRBV19 with TRBJ1-5, with 7 bases lining up with TRBD1. The V gene's germline CDR1 is LNHDA and CDR2 SQIVND (reference sequence). Trimming took 10 bases from V and 2 from J; bases not matched to a gene: 11. CDR3 size: 15 residues. CDR3 nucleotide sequence: TGTGCCACTGGCTCAGGGGGAGAGGGCAATCAGCCCCAGCATTTT. It specifies CATGSGGEGNQPQHF.

The rearrangement joins TRBV7-9 to TRBJ2-7; D is ambiguous. Between the trimmed V and J ends, which lost 1 base and 4 bases, there was a span of 11 bases. Germline V gene data show CDR1 as SEHNR and CDR2 as FQNEAQ (reference sequence). The CDR3 contains 14 residues. The CDR3, as DNA: TGTGCCAGCAGCTTAGATTTAGAACCTTACGAGCAGTACTTC. It translates to CASSLDLEPYEQYF.

This chain uses TRBV28 with TRBJ2-3, with D possibly TRBD2 on 6 matching bases. Germline CDR1 is MDHEN and CDR2 is SYDVKM. Deletions cut 2 bases from V and 2 bases from J, with 11 bases between. The CDR3 has 15 residues. In DNA, the CDR3 is TGTGCCAGCAGTTTAGCGGGACTTTACACAGATACGCAGTATTTT. This codes for CASSLAGLYTDTQYF.

This chain joins TRBV19 and TRBJ1-4, with D maybe TRBD1 (6 bases). Per germline, CDR1 LNHDA and CDR2 SQIVND (reference sequence). CDR3 size: 15 residues. V was cut by 5 bases and J by 7 bases, with 17 bases left in between. CDR3 loop: CASSPTGTSVEKLFF. The CDR3 DNA reads TGTGCCAGTAGTCCAACAGGGACGTCAGTTGAAAAACTGTTTTTT.

J is TRBJ2-3 and V is TRBV5-1; 9 bases match TRBD2. J lost 0 bases, V lost 6 bases, and 5 bases had no gene match. Germline CDR1 SGHRS, CDR2 YFSETQ. The CDR3 runs 15 residues. The CDR3 bases are TGCGCCAGCAACCCTAGCGGGGCTAGCACAGATACGCAGTATTTT. Residues: CASNPSGASTDTQYF.

The chain combines TRBV28 with TRBJ2-3; D gene unclear. Trimming took off 2 bases at V and 6 bases at J, with 9 bases between the two ends. The CDR3 is 13 amino acids. The germline CDR1 and CDR2 sequences are MDHEN and SYDVKM. CDR3 region: CASSLPLTDTQYF. The CDR3, as DNA: TGTGCCAGCAGTTTACCTCTAACGGATACGCAGTATTTT.

This chain connects TRBV6-8 to TRBJ1-4, with 7 bases aligning to TRBD1. Germline CDR1 reads MNHGY; CDR2 reads SAAAGT. Unmatched junction bases numbered 6, after V lost 2 bases and J lost 6 bases. The CDR3 has 15 residues. The CDR3 coding sequence is TGTGCCAGCAGTTACAAGGCAGGGGGGTATGAAAAACTGTTTTTT. Protein sequence: CASSYKAGGYEKLFF.

The chain recombines TRBV28 with TRBJ1-2; 8 nucleotides line up with TRBD1. V lost 5 bases and J lost 8; bases outside the gene matches: 7. Germline lookup yields CDR1 MDHEN and CDR2 SYDVKM. This CDR3 is built from 13 residues. The CDR3 nucleotides are TGTGCCAGCAGTGTTCAGGGGGCGGAGGGCTACACCTTC. It codes for CASSVQGAEGYTF.

The rearrangement joins TRBV12-3 or TRBV12-4 to TRBJ1-1; TRBD1 is a possible D gene (5 bases). V was trimmed by 7 bases and J by 5 bases, leaving 14 bases between them. The CDR3 has 13 amino acids. The CDR3 DNA reads TGTGCCAGCAACGACGGGGGAGGGACTGAAGCTTTCTTT. It specifies CASNDGGGTEAFF.

The chain recombines TRBV2 with TRBJ2-7, with TRBD1 identical over 12 bases. This CDR3 has 12 residues. Germline V gives CDR1 SNHLY, CDR2 FYNNEI. V trimming: 10 bases; J trimming: 5 bases; junction bases outside the gene matches: 3. The DNA of the CDR3 is TGTGCCACCGGGACAGGGGGCGACGAGCAGTACTTC. The encoded protein is CATGTGGDEQYF.